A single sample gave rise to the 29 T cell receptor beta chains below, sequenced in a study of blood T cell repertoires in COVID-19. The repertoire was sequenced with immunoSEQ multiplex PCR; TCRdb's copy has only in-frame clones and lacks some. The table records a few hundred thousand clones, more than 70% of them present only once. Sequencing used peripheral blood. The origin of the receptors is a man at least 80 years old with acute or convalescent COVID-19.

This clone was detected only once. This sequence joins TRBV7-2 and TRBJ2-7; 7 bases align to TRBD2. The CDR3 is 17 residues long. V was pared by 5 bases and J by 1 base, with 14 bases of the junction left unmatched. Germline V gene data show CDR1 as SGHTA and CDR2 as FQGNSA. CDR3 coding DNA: TGTGCCAGCAGCCCCCCCGGGGGAGGGGATTGGTCCTACGAGCAGTACTTC. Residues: CASSPPGGGDWSYEQYF.

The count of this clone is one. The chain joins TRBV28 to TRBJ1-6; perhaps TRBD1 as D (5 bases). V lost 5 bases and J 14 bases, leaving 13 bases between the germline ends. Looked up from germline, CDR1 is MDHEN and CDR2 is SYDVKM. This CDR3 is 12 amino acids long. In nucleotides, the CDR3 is TGTGCCAGCAGTAACCGACAGCCCACCCTCCACTTT. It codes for CASSNRQPTLHF.

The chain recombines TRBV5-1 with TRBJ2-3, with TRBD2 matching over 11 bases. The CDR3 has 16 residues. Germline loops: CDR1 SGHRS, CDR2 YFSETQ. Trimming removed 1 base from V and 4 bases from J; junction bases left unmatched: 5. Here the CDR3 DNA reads TGCGCCAGCAGCTTGCGTAGCGGGGGGGCGGCAGATACGCAGTATTTT. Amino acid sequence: CASSLRSGGAADTQYF.

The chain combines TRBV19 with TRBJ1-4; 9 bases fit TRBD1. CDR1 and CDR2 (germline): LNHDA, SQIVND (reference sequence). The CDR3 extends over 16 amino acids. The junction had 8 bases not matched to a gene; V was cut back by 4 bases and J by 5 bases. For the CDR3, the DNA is TGTGCCAGTAGTACGATCCCGGGACAGGGCAATGAAAAACTGTTTTTT. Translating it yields CASSTIPGQGNEKLFF.

The CDR3 bases are TGTGCCAGCAGCCCGTACGGGAAAACCGGGGAGCTGTTTTTT. Translating it yields CASSPYGKTGELFF. The rearrangement joins TRBV5-4 to TRBJ2-2; D might be TRBD2 (5 bases). Germline CDR1 and CDR2: SGHNT and YYREEE (reference sequence). CDR3 length: 14 amino acids. With 4 bases removed from V and 5 bases from J, the gap between germline ends came to 12 bases.

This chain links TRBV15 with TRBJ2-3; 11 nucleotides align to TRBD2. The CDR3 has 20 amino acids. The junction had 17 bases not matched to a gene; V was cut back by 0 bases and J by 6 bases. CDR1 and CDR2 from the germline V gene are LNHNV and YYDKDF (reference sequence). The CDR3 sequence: CATSRDQGRIAGGPADTQYF. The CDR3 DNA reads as TGTGCCACCAGCAGAGATCAAGGACGGATAGCGGGAGGGCCTGCGGATACGCAGTATTTT.

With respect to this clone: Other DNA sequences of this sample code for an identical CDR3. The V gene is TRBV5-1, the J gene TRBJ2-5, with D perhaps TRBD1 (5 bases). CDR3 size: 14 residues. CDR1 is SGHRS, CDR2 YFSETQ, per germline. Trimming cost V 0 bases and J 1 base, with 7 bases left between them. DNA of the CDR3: TGCGCCAGCAGCTTGGGGGGCGTCCAAGAGACCCAGTACTTC. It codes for CASSLGGVQETQYF.

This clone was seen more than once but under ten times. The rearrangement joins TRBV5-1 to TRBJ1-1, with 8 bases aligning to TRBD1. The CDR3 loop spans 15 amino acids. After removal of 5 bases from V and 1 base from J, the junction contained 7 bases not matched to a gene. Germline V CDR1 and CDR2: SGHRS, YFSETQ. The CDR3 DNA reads TGCGCCAGCAGTACGGACAGGGCGCCGAACACTGAAGCTTTCTTT. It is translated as CASSTDRAPNTEAFF.

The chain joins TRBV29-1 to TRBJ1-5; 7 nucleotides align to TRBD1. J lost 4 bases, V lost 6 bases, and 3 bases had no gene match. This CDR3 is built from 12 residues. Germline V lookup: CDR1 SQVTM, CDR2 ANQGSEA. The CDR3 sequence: CSVRDRNQPQHF. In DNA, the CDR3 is TGCAGCGTCCGGGACAGAAATCAGCCCCAGCATTTT.

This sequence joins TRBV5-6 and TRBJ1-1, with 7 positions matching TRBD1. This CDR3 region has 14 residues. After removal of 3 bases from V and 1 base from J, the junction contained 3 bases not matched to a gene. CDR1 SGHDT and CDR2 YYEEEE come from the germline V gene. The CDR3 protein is CASSSYRGNTEAFF. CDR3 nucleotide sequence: TGTGCCAGCAGCTCATACAGGGGGAACACTGAAGCTTTCTTT.

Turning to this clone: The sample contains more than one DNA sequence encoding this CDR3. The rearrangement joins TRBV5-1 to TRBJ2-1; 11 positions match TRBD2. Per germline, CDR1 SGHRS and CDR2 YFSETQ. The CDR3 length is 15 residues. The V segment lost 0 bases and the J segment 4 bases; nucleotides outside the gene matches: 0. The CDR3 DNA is TGCGCCAGCAGCTTGGGACTAGCGGGATACAATGAGCAGTTCTTC. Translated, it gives CASSLGLAGYNEQFF.

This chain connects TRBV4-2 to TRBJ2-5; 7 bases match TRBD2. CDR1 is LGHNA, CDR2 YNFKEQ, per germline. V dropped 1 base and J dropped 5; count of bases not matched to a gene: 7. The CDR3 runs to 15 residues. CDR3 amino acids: CASSQAGGFGETQYF. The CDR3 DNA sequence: TGTGCCAGCAGCCAAGCGGGGGGTTTTGGGGAGACCCAGTACTTC.

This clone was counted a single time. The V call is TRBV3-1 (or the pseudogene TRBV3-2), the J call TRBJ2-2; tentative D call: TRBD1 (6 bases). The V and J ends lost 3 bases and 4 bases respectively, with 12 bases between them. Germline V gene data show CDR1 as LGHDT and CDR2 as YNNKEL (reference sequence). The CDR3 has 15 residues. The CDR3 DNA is TGTGCCAGCAGCCAGGTGGGGACACCCACCGGGGAGCTGTTTTTT. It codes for CASSQVGTPTGELFF.

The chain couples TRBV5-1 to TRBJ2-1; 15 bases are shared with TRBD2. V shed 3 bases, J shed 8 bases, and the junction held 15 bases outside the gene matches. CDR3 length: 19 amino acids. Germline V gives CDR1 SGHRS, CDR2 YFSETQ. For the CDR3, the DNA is TGCGCCAGCAGCTCGGGACTAGCGGGAGGTGGGGTAGTTTACGATGAGCAGTTCTTC. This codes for CASSSGLAGGGVVYDEQFF. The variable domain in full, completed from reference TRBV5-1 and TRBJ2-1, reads KAGVTQTPRYLIKTRGQQVTLSCSPISGHRSVSWYQQTPGQGLQFLFEYFSETQRNKGNFPGRFSGRQFSNSRSEMNVSTLELGDSALYLCASSSGLAGGGVVYDEQFFGPGTRLTVL.

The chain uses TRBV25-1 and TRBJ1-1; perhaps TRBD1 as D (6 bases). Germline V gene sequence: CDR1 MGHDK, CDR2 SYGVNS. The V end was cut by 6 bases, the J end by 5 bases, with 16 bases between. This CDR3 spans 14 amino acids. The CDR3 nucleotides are TGTGCCAGCAGCCCACAGGGAAGAGAGACTGAAGCTTTCTTT. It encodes CASSPQGRETEAFF.

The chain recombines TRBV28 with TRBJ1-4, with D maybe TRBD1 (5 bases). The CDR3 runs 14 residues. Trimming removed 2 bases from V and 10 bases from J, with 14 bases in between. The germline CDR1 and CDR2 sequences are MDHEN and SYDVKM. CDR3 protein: CASSLDPGVAKLFF. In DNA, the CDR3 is TGTGCCAGCAGTTTAGATCCGGGGGTGGCAAAACTGTTTTTT.

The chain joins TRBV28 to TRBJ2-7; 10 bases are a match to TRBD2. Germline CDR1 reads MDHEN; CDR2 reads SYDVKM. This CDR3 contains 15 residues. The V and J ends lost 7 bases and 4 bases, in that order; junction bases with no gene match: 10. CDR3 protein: CASTSPSSGRYEQYF. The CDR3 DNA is TGTGCCAGCACCAGCCCTTCTAGCGGGAGATACGAGCAGTACTTC. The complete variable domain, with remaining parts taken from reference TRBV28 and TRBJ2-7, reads DVKVTQSSRYLVKRTGEKVFLECVQDMDHENMFWYRQDPGLGLRLIYFSYDVKMKEKGDIPEGYSVSREKKERFSLILESASTNQTSMYLCASTSPSSGRYEQYFGPGTRLTVT.

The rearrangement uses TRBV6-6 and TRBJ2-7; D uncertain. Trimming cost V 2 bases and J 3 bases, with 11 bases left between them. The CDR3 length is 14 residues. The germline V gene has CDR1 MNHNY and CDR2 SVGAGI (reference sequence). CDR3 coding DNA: TGTGCCAGCAGTTACGCCGACAAATTCTACGAGCAGTACTTC. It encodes CASSYADKFYEQYF.

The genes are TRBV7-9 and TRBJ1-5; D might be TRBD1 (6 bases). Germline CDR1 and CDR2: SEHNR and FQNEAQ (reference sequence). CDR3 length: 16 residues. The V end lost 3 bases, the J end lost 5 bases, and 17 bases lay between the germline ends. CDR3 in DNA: TGTGCCAGCAGCTTCCCACAGGGCGAAGGGTATCAGCCCCAGCATTTT. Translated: CASSFPQGEGYQPQHF.

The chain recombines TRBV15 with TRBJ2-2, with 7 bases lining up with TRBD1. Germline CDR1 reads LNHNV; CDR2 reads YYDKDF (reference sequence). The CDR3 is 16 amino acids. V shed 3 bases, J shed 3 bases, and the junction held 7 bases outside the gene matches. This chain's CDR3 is CATSRSRGSDTGELFF. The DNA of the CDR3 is TGTGCCACCAGCAGGAGCAGGGGGTCCGACACCGGGGAGCTGTTTTTT.

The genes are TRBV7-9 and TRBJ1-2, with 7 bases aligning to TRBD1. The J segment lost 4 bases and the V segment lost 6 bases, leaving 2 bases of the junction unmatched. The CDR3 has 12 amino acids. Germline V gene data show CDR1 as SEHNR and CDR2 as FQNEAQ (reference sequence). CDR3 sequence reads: CASSNRGYGYTF. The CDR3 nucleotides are TGTGCCAGCAGTAACAGGGGCTATGGCTACACCTTC.

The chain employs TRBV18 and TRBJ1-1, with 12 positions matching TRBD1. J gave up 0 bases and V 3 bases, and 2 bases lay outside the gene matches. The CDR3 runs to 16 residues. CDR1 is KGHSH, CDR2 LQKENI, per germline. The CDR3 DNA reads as TGTGCCAGCTCACCGGGACAGGGGGCCCTGAACACTGAAGCTTTCTTT. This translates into CASSPGQGALNTEAFF. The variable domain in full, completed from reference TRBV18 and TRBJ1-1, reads NAGVMQNPRHLVRRRGQEARLRCSPMKGHSHVYWYRQLPEEGLKFMVYLQKENIIDESGMPKERFSAEFPKEGPSILRIQQVVRGDSAAYFCASSPGQGALNTEAFFGQGTRLTVV.

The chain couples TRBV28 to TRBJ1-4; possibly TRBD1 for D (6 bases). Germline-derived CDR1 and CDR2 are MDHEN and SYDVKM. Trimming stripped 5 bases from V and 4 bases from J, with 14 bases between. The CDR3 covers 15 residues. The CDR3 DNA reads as TGTGCCAGCAGTGCGAGGACAGCGTATAATGAAAAACTGTTTTTT. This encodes CASSARTAYNEKLFF.

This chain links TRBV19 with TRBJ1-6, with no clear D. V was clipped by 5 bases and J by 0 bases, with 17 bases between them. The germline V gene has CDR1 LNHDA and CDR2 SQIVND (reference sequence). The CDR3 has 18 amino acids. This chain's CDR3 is CASSFAVEGSSYNSPLHF. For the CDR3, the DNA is TGTGCCAGTAGTTTTGCAGTGGAGGGAAGCTCCTATAATTCACCCCTCCACTTT.

CDR3 protein: CASSQPGQGGQPQHF. CDR3 nucleotide sequence: TGCGCCAGCAGCCAACCGGGACAGGGCGGTCAGCCCCAGCATTTT. The chain combines TRBV4-1 with TRBJ1-5, with 9 bases that match TRBD1. The length of the CDR3 is 15 residues. CDR1 is MGHRA and CDR2 is YSYEKL in the germline V gene. Unmatched junction bases numbered 5, after V lost 2 bases and J lost 6 bases.

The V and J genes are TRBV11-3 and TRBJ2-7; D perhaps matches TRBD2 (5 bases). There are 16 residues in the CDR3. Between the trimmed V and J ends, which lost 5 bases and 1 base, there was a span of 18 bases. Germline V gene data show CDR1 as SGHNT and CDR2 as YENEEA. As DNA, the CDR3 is TGTGCCAGCAGCCACACCCGGGGAGACAATTCCTACGAGCAGTACTTC. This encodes CASSHTRGDNSYEQYF. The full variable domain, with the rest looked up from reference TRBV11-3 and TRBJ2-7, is EAGVVQSPRYKIIEKKQPVAFWCNPISGHNTLYWYLQNLGQGPELLIRYENEEAVDDSQLPKDRFSAERLKGVDSTLKIQPAELGDSAVYLCASSHTRGDNSYEQYFGPGTRLTVT.

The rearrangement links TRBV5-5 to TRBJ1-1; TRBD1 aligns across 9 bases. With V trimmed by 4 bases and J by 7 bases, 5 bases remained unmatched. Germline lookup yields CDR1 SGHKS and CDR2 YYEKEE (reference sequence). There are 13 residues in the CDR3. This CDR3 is CASSVTGGSEAFF. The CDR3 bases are TGTGCCAGCAGCGTAACAGGGGGCAGTGAAGCTTTCTTT.

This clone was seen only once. The CDR3 loop is CASARGATQAGETQYF. Written as DNA, the CDR3 is TGTGCCAGCGCCCGGGGGGCCACACAAGCGGGGGAGACCCAGTACTTC. The genes are TRBV28 and TRBJ2-5, with D perhaps TRBD2 (7 bases). Germline V gene sequence: CDR1 MDHEN, CDR2 SYDVKM. V was trimmed by 8 bases and J by 5 bases, leaving 24 bases between them. The CDR3 extends over 16 amino acids.

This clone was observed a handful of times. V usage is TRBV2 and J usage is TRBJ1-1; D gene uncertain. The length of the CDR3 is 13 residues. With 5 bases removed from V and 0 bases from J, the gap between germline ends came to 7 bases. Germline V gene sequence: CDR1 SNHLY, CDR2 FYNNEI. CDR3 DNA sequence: TGTGCCAGCAGTATGCAGGTGAACACTGAAGCTTTCTTT. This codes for CASSMQVNTEAFF. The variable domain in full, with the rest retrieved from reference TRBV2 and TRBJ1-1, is EPEVTQTPSHQVTQMGQEVILRCVPISNHLYFYWYRQILGQKVEFLVSFYNNEISEKSEIFDDQFSVERPDGSNFTLKIRSTKLEDSAMYFCASSMQVNTEAFFGQGTRLTVV.